This T cell receptor (beta chain) derives from a study of blood T cell repertoires in COVID-19. Germline V gene sequence: CDR1 SGHRS, CDR2 YFSETQ. V lost 4 bases and J 4 bases, leaving 14 bases between the germline ends. CDR3 size: 14 residues. The repertoire was sequenced with immunoSEQ multiplex PCR; TCRdb's copy has only in-frame clones and lacks some. The sample has around 140,000 clones; approximately 88% are singletons. The V and J genes are TRBV5-1 and TRBJ2-5; TRBD1 is a possible D gene (7 bases). The source of this sequence is a human donor in a cohort sampled during active COVID-19. Sample: peripheral blood. CDR3 nucleotide sequence: TGCGCCAGCAGCCCAGGAGGGGGCGTAGAGACCCAGTACTTC. Translation: CASSPGGGVETQYF.